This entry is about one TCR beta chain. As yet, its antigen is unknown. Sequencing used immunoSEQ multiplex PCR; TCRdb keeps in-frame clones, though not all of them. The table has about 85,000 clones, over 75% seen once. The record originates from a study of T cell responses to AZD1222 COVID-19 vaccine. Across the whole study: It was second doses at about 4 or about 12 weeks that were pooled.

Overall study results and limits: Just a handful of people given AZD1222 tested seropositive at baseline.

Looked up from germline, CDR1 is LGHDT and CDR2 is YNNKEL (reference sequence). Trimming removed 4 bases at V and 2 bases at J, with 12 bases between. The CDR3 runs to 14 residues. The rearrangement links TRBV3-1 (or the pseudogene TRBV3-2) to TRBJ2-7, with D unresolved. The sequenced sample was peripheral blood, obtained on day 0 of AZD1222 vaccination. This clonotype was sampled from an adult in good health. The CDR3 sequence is CASSPQTIPYEQYF. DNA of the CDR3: TGTGCCAGCAGCCCACAAACGATCCCCTACGAGCAGTACTTC.